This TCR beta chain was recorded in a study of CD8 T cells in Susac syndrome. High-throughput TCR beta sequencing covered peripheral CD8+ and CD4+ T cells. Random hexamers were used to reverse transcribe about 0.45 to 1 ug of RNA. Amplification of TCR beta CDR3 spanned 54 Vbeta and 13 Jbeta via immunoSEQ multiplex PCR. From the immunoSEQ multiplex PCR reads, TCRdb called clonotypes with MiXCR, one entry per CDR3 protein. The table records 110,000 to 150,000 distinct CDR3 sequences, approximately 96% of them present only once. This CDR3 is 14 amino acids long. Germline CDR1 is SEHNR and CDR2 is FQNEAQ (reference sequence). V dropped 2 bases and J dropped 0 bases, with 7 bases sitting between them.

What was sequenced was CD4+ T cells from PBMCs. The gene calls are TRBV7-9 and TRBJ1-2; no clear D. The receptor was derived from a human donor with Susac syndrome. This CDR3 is CASSLLVTNYGYTF. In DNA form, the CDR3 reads TGTGCCAGCAGCTTACTAGTTACTAACTATGGCTACACCTTC.